The source of this T cell receptor beta chain is a study of T cells in Graves' hyperthyroidism and ophthalmopathy. Study details: Peripheral blood samples were taken at initial diagnosis, prior to any treatment. Study findings and constraints: A 13 V-J model separated ophthalmopathy from stable hyperthyroidism. Ophthalmopathy was predicted by the model a median of approximately 6 months ahead of onset.

Orbital computed tomography, thyroid ultrasound, serum thyroxine and TRAb, and clinical symptoms together informed the diagnoses. Points on this clonotype: Its matching antigen is unknown.

This CDR3 region has 15 residues. Germline V gives CDR1 MDHEN, CDR2 SYDVKM. V lost 5 bases, J lost 1 base, and 14 bases lay in between. There were TCR beta CDR3 regions amplified from RNA transcripts. Researchers ran a first-round RT-PCR on the TCR CDR3 using the HTBI primer set. TCRdb re-analysed the multiplex PCR reads in MiXCR, keeping a single row per CDR3 protein. The sample consists of about 300,000 distinct CDR3 sequences, under 30% of them appearing once. The sequence derives from a man aged 40-49 years with Graves' hyperthyroidism that later progressed to Graves' ophthalmopathy. Sequenced input: blood. This sequence joins TRBV28 and TRBJ1-1, with D unclear. The CDR3 loop reads CASSRPTDGNTEAFF. Here the CDR3 DNA reads TGTGCCAGCAGTCGTCCGACGGACGGGAACACTGAAGCTTTCTTT.